This is a list of T cell receptor beta chains from one sample in a study of blood T cell repertoires in COVID-19. The table came from immunoSEQ multiplex PCR; TCRdb's copy has only in-frame clones and leaves some out. The data contain roughly 300,000 clones, more than 75% of them singletons. The specimen sequenced was peripheral blood. These receptors all come from a woman aged 45-59 years who had recovered from COVID-19. Both conserved end residues are part of each CDR3. A D gene is named only where the DNA matches it firmly. Where a row states a size, it is once, few, many or the class of an expanded clone; other rows omit it.

>TRBV14|NA|TRBJ2-7|NA
TGTGCCAGCAGCCAAACCTATCAACCGGGACACTACTCCTACGAGCAGTACTTC
CASSQTYQPGHYSYEQYF
>TRBV9|TRBD2|TRBJ2-5|NA
TGTGCCAGCAGCGTAGCGGGGGGACAAGAGACCCAGTACTTC
CASSVAGGQETQYF
>TRBV7-2|NA|TRBJ2-7|few
TGTGCCAGCAGCTTAGATAGCGGTTTAACCTACGAGCAGTACTTC
CASSLDSGLTYEQYF
>TRBV7-2|TRBD1|TRBJ1-3|NA
TGTGCCAGCAGCTTAGTGACAGGGCCCGGAAACACCATATATTTT
CASSLVTGPGNTIYF
>TRBV4-3|TRBD1|TRBJ2-7|NA
TGCGCCAGCAGCCAAGATGACGGGACAGGGGACGAGCAGTACTTC
CASSQDDGTGDEQYF
>TRBV11-3|NA|TRBJ2-7|NA
TGTGCCAGCAGCTCCCAGGGTAGGAACGAGCAGTACTTC
CASSSQGRNEQYF
>TRBV9|NA|TRBJ2-1|NA
TGTGCCAGCAGCGTAGACTTGTACGCTGAGCAGTTCTTC
CASSVDLYAEQFF
>TRBV28|TRBD2|TRBJ2-1|many
TGTGCCAGCAGTTACTCCGGGGGGAATGAGCAGTTCTTC
CASSYSGGNEQFF
>TRBV6-5|NA|TRBJ1-1|NA
TGTGCCAGCAGTTACCTCTGGAAGAAGAGGACTGAAGCTTTCTTT
CASSYLWKKRTEAFF
>TRBV7-6|TRBD1|TRBJ1-2|NA
TGTGCCAGCAGCCCCCCCCCGCCGACAGGGCTCTATGGCTACACCTTC
CASSPPPPTGLYGYTF
>TRBV4-2|TRBD2|TRBJ2-5|NA
TGTGCCAGCAGCCATGCATTTGGGGGGGACCAGTACCAAGAGACCCAGTACTTC
CASSHAFGGDQYQETQYF
>TRBV5-4|TRBD1|TRBJ1-1|NA
TGTGCCCTCGGCCGGGACAGCAACCCTCACACTGAAGCTTTCTTT
CALGRDSNPHTEAFF
>TRBV6-2/TRBV6-3|NA|TRBJ2-7|once
TGTGCCAGCAGCTCTATGGGTAGCTGGCTTATCTCCTACGAGCAGTACTTC
CASSSMGSWLISYEQYF
>TRBV7-2|NA|TRBJ1-5|once
TGTGCCAGCAGCTTGTCCGAGGGGCCCCAGCATTTT
CASSLSEGPQHF
>TRBV10-1|TRBD2|TRBJ2-1|NA
TGCGCCAGCAGTGGGGGACTAGCGGAATCCTACAATGAGCAGTTCTTC
CASSGGLAESYNEQFF
>TRBV5-1|NA|TRBJ2-5|NA
TGCGCCAGCAGCTTGGGTATGCCCAGAGAGACCCAGTACTTC
CASSLGMPRETQYF
>TRBV11-3|NA|TRBJ1-5|NA
TGTGCCAGCAGCTTAGATAACCGGGTTTTGGCCTATAGCAATCAGCCCCAGCATTTT
CASSLDNRVLAYSNQPQHF
>TRBV28|TRBD2|TRBJ2-5|NA
TGTGCCAGCAGTCAAAAGGGACTAGCGGGGGGATCAGAGACCCAGTACTTC
CASSQKGLAGGSETQYF
>TRBV2|NA|TRBJ1-5|few
TGTGCCAGCAGTGTTCGAGATCAGCCCCAGCATTTT
CASSVRDQPQHF
>TRBV9|NA|TRBJ2-2|NA
TGTGCCAGCACCCCCATCTACGGGGGCACCGGGGAGCTGTTTTTT
CASTPIYGGTGELFF
>TRBV30|NA|TRBJ1-6|few
TGTGCCTGGAACCGGGACTTTAATTCACCCCTCCACTTT
CAWNRDFNSPLHF
>TRBV19|NA|TRBJ1-4|NA
TGTGCCAGTAGTATCGGGAGGTGGCCAAATGAAAAACTGTTTTTT
CASSIGRWPNEKLFF
>TRBV12-3/TRBV12-4|TRBD1|TRBJ2-1|NA
TGTGCCAGCAGGCGACAGGGGGCTGGTGAGCAGTTCTTC
CASRRQGAGEQFF
>TRBV11-2|NA|TRBJ1-1|NA
TGTGCCAGCAGCTTGACAGATATGAACACTGAAGCTTTCTTT
CASSLTDMNTEAFF
>TRBV9|NA|TRBJ2-1|NA
TGTGCCAGCAGCGTCAACCATCGGGAGCCGGTGATTAATGAGCAGTTCTTC
CASSVNHREPVINEQFF
>TRBV6-5|NA|TRBJ2-7|NA
TGTGCCAGCAGTTACTCCGGCAGGACCTACGAGCAGTACTTC
CASSYSGRTYEQYF
>TRBV7-9|NA|TRBJ2-1|NA
TGTGCCAGCAGCTTACCGTACAATGAGCAGTTCTTC
CASSLPYNEQFF
>TRBV28|NA|TRBJ1-5|once
TGTGCCTCGGTCCCCACCTTAAATCAGCCCCAGCATTTT
CASVPTLNQPQHF
>TRBV3-1/TRBV3-2|TRBD1|TRBJ1-1|NA
TGTGCCAGCAGCCAGCGGACAGGGAACACTGAAGCTTTCTTT
CASSQRTGNTEAFF
>TRBV5-1|TRBD2|TRBJ2-5|NA
TGCGCCAGCAGCAGGGGGACTAGCGGGTACCAAGAGACCCAGTACTTC
CASSRGTSGYQETQYF
>TRBV2|NA|TRBJ1-4|NA
TGTGCCAGCAGCAAGGGGGTATATGAAAAACTGTTTTTT
CASSKGVYEKLFF